This entry lists 8 T cell receptor beta chains sequenced from one sample in a study of T cell responses to AZD1222 COVID-19 vaccine. Sequencing used immunoSEQ multiplex PCR; TCRdb keeps in-frame clones, though not all of them. The sample has about 160,000 clones, roughly 94% seen once. Material: peripheral blood, obtained on day 0 of AZD1222 vaccination. These TCRs come from an adult in good health.

The chain couples TRBV4-1 to TRBJ2-1; the match to TRBD2 covers 10 bases. Germline trimming cut 0 bases from V and 0 bases from J; bases unmatched to any gene: 14. Germline lookup yields CDR1 MGHRA and CDR2 YSYEKL. The CDR3 contains 21 residues. CDR3: CASSQDFKGLAALSSYNEQFF. CDR3 in DNA: TGCGCCAGCAGCCAAGATTTTAAAGGACTAGCGGCCCTTAGCTCCTACAATGAGCAGTTCTTC.

Points on this clone: Other DNA variants within this sample encode the same CDR3. The chain joins TRBV6-5 to TRBJ1-1; maybe TRBD1 (6 bases). The CDR3 consists of 14 residues. Germline lookup yields CDR1 MNHEY and CDR2 SVGAGI. V was trimmed by 2 bases and J by 3 bases, leaving 10 bases between them. CDR3 bases: TGTGCCAGCAGTTACGAGGGGGGGGACACTGAAGCTTTCTTT. This codes for CASSYEGGDTEAFF.

The V gene is TRBV5-1, the J gene TRBJ1-6; D not certain. The CDR3 runs 16 residues. Germline-derived CDR1 and CDR2 are SGHRS and YFSETQ. The ends were cut back, 7 bases at V and 8 bases at J, with 22 bases in the middle. The CDR3 here is CASGPWPATRDSPLHF. For the CDR3, the DNA is TGCGCCAGCGGACCTTGGCCAGCTACTCGGGATTCACCCCTCCACTTT.

V and J are TRBV18 and TRBJ2-7, with 7 bases aligning to TRBD1. The CDR3 covers 13 residues. Germline V gene sequence: CDR1 KGHSH, CDR2 LQKENI. After removal of 6 bases from V and 5 bases from J, the junction contained 7 bases not matched to a gene. The CDR3 bases are TGTGCCAGCTCCCAATTACAGGGGAACGAGCAGTACGTC. Encoded protein: CASSQLQGNEQYV.

J is TRBJ1-6 and V is TRBV3-1 (or the pseudogene TRBV3-2); D is uncertain. The CDR3 is made up of 16 amino acids. The V end lost 0 bases, the J end lost 7 bases, and 13 bases lay between the germline ends. CDR1 LGHDT and CDR2 YNNKEL come from the germline V gene (reference sequence). The CDR3 DNA is TGTGCCAGCAGCCAAGAAGGAGGGTTCTTGAATTCACCCCTCCACTTT. This gives the protein CASSQEGGFLNSPLHF.

The V gene is TRBV9, the J gene TRBJ2-3; TRBD2 agrees at 12 bases. After removal of 0 bases from V and 7 bases from J, the junction contained 6 bases not matched to a gene. The CDR3 consists of 16 residues. Germline assignment: CDR1 SGDLS and CDR2 YYNGEE. The CDR3 region has the DNA TGTGCCAGCAGCGTAGACCTAGCGGGGGGGCAAAATACGCAGTATTTT. Protein sequence: CASSVDLAGGQNTQYF. Variable domain in full (rest from reference TRBV9 and TRBJ2-3): DSGVTQTPKHLITATGQRVTLRCSPRSGDLSVYWYQQSLDQGLQFLIQYYNGEERAKGNILERFSAQQFPDLHSELNLSSLELGDSALYFCASSVDLAGGQNTQYFGPGTRLTVL.

CDR3 sequence reads: CPRRLGGAGGGYTF. The CDR3 DNA reads TGCCCCCGCCGCTTGGGGGGCGCGGGGGGCGGCTACACCTTC. The chain employs TRBV5-1 and TRBJ1-2; TRBD1 is a possible D gene (6 bases). Per the germline V gene, CDR1 is SGHRS and CDR2 is YFSETQ. CDR3 length: 14 residues.

This CDR3 is CASSLTSGTAGNTIYF. In DNA, the CDR3 is TGTGCCAGCTCACTCACCTCGGGGACAGCTGGAAACACCATATATTTT. This chain links TRBV18 with TRBJ1-3; 7 bases match TRBD1. Germline CDR1 reads KGHSH; CDR2 reads LQKENI. The ends lost 4 bases at V and 2 bases at J; junction bases unmatched: 8. This CDR3 is built from 16 residues.